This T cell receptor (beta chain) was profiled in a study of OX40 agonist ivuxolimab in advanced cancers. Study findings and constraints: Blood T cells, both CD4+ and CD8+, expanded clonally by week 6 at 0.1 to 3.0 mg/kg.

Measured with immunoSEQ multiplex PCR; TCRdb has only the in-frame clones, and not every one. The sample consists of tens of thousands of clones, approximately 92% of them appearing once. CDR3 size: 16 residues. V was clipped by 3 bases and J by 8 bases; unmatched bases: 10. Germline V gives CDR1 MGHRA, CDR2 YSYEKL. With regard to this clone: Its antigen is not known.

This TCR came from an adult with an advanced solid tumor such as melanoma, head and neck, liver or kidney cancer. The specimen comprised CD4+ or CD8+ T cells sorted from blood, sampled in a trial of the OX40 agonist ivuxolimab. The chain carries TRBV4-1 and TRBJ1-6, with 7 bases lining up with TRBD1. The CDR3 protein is CASSHQEGAGDSPLHF. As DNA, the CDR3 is TGCGCCAGCAGCCACCAGGAGGGGGCCGGGGATTCACCCCTCCACTTT.